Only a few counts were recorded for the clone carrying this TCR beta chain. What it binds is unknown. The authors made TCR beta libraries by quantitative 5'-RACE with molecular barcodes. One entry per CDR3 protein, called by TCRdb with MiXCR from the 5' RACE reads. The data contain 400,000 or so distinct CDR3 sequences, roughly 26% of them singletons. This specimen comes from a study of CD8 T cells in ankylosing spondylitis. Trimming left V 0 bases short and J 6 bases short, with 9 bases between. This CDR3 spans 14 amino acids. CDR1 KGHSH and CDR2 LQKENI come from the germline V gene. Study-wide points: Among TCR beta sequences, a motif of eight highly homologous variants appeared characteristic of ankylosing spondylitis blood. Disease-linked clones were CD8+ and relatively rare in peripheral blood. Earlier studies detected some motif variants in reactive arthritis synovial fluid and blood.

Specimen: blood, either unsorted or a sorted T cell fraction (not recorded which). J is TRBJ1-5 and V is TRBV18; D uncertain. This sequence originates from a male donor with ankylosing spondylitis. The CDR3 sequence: CASSPPSRTQPQHF. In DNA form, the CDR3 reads TGTGCCAGCTCACCACCGTCCAGAACTCAGCCCCAGCATTTT.